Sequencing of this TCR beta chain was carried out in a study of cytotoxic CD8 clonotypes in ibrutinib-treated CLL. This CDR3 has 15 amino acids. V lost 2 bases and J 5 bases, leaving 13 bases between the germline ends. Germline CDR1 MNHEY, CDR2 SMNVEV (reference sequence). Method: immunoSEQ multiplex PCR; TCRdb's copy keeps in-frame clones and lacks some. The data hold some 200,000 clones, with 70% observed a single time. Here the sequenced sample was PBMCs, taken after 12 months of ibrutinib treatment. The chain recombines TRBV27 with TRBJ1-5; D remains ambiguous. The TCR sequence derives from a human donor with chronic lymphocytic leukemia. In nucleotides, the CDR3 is TGTGCCAGCAGTTTAACCGGAGAGGGATATCAGCCCCAGCATTTT. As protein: CASSLTGEGYQPQHF.